The next 16 T cell receptor beta chains were all read from a single sample in a study of CD8+ T cells in alopecia areata. RNA, once extracted, was reverse transcribed into cDNA for use as the sequencing template. The data were produced by immunoSEQ multiplex PCR, yet TCRdb's version contains in-frame clones alone and is incomplete. Among 100,000 to 130,000 clones, under 65% were seen once, and the ten largest hold roughly a quarter. Sample: NKG2D-low CD8+ T cells sorted from blood. Receptor source: a human donor with alopecia areata.

The chain has TRBV27 and TRBJ2-2; unclear D gene. V lost 8 bases and J 4 bases, leaving 5 bases between the germline ends. CDR1 MNHEY and CDR2 SMNVEV come from the germline V gene (reference sequence). The CDR3 has 11 residues. The CDR3 is CASGLTGELFF. CDR3 sequence (DNA): TGTGCCAGCGGCCTCACCGGGGAGCTGTTTTTT.

The rearrangement joins TRBV28 to TRBJ2-3; TRBD1 agrees at 7 bases. The V and J ends lost 2 bases and 5 bases, in that order; junction bases with no gene match: 4. CDR1 is MDHEN, CDR2 SYDVKM, per germline. CDR3 size: 14 residues. DNA for the CDR3: TGTGCCAGCAGTTTAACAGGGGTCGGAGATACGCAGTATTTT. This gives the protein CASSLTGVGDTQYF.

Turning to this clone: With a much larger clone just one base away, this may be a read error. The rearrangement joins TRBV6-1 to TRBJ2-7, with 7 bases identical to TRBD1. The CDR3 is 13 residues long. Germline values: CDR1 MNHNS, CDR2 SASEGT. Unmatched junction bases numbered 3, after V lost 6 bases and J lost 1 base. As DNA, the CDR3 is TGTGCCAGCAGGCCGGGACAGTCCTACGAGCAGTACTTC. Encoded protein: CASRPGQSYEQYF.

The V and J genes are TRBV2 and TRBJ2-7, with 8 positions matching TRBD2. Trimming at V came to 7 bases and at J to 0 bases, leaving 11 bases not matched to a gene. This CDR3 has 16 amino acids. CDR1 is SNHLY, CDR2 FYNNEI, per germline. Here the CDR3 DNA reads TGTGCCAGCATCCCCCACCCGAGCGGGAGCTCCTACGAGCAGTACTTC. As protein: CASIPHPSGSSYEQYF.

CDR3 DNA sequence: TGCGCCAGCAGCCACAAACAGGGGGCCGACACTGAAGCTTTCTTT. Translating gives CASSHKQGADTEAFF. This chain links TRBV4-1 with TRBJ1-1, with 9 bases that match TRBD1. The germline gives CDR1 MGHRA, CDR2 YSYEKL. After removal of 3 bases from V and 3 bases from J, the junction contained 5 bases not matched to a gene. The CDR3 loop spans 15 amino acids.

The V gene is TRBV28, the J gene TRBJ1-2, with D hard to call. Germline V CDR1 and CDR2: MDHEN, SYDVKM. There are 12 residues in the CDR3. Trimming pared 6 bases from V and 0 bases from J, leaving 5 bases between. The CDR3 coding sequence is TGTGCCAGCAGCCCACCTAACTATGGCTACACCTTC. Protein product: CASSPPNYGYTF.

This clone showed up just a few times. The same CDR3 is also encoded by other DNA sequences in this sample. This sequence joins TRBV27 and TRBJ2-1; D not resolved. CDR1 MNHEY and CDR2 SMNVEV come from the germline V gene (reference sequence). V was trimmed by 0 bases and J by 4 bases, leaving 7 bases between them. The CDR3 runs to 14 residues. CDR3 loop: CASSLSTGYNEQFF. Here the CDR3 DNA reads TGTGCCAGCAGTTTATCTACCGGTTACAATGAGCAGTTCTTC.

This clone showed up just a few times. The J gene is TRBJ1-2, the V gene TRBV29-1, with D uncertain. The germline V gene has CDR1 SQVTM and CDR2 ANQGSEA. The CDR3 is 11 amino acids. The germline V and J ends were trimmed by 6 bases and 3 bases, with 8 bases remaining between them. In DNA, the CDR3 is TGCAGCGTCGAGACGGACTATGGCTACACCTTC. Protein: CSVETDYGYTF.

The rearrangement links TRBV30 to TRBJ2-7; a possible D gene is TRBD2 (5 bases). The CDR3 has 13 amino acids. Germline loops: CDR1 GTSNPN, CDR2 SVGIG (reference sequence). Trimming pared 2 bases from V and 0 bases from J, leaving 8 bases between. The CDR3 DNA reads TGTGCCTGGAGTTTGGGGAGCTCCTACGAGCAGTACTTC. It is translated as CAWSLGSSYEQYF.

This chain uses TRBV28 with TRBJ1-2; TRBD1 matches at 10 bases. This CDR3 spans 15 amino acids. The junction had 6 bases not matched to a gene; V was cut back by 3 bases and J by 5 bases. Germline V gene sequence: CDR1 MDHEN, CDR2 SYDVKM. The CDR3 loop reads CASSFPGQGTYGYTF. CDR3 nucleotide sequence: TGTGCCAGCAGTTTCCCGGGACAGGGGACGTATGGCTACACCTTC.

This clone was seen at least ten times. The gene calls are TRBV19 and TRBJ2-1; 11 positions match TRBD2. The J segment lost 6 bases and the V segment lost 7 bases, leaving 8 bases of the junction unmatched. The CDR3 length is 15 residues. Per germline, CDR1 LNHDA and CDR2 SQIVND (reference sequence). This CDR3 is CASMVAGGPRNEQFF. The CDR3 DNA sequence: TGTGCCAGTATGGTAGCGGGAGGGCCCCGCAATGAGCAGTTCTTC.

This clone turned up a few times. This sequence joins TRBV19 and TRBJ2-7; 8 bases align to TRBD2. The germline CDR1 and CDR2 sequences are LNHDA and SQIVND (reference sequence). The CDR3 length is 15 residues. J was trimmed by 2 bases and V by 5 bases; bases with no gene match: 8. CDR3 in amino acids: CASSQRTSSPYEQYF. As DNA, the CDR3 is TGTGCCAGTAGTCAACGGACTAGCTCCCCCTACGAGCAGTACTTC.

The V and J genes are TRBV27 and TRBJ1-2; D is possibly TRBD1 (5 bases). V lost 2 bases and J lost 4, with 11 bases in between. Germline CDR1 and CDR2: MNHEY and SMNVEV (reference sequence). This CDR3 contains 14 residues. Here the CDR3 reads CASSLTGPAYGYTF. The CDR3 DNA sequence: TGTGCCAGCAGTTTAACGGGACCCGCCTATGGCTACACCTTC.

The sample holds one count of this clone. This sequence joins TRBV7-9 and TRBJ1-2, with D possibly matching TRBD1 (6 bases). V lost 5 bases and J lost 2, with 15 bases in between. This CDR3 has 15 residues. Germline-derived CDR1 and CDR2 are SEHNR and FQNEAQ (reference sequence). The CDR3: CASSPSTGQNYGYTF. Written as DNA, the CDR3 is TGTGCCAGCAGCCCGTCGACGGGACAAAACTATGGCTACACCTTC.

The rearrangement uses TRBV4-1 and TRBJ2-7; D gene unclear. V lost 6 bases and J lost 0, with 9 bases in between. From germline, CDR1 is MGHRA and CDR2 YSYEKL. There are 13 residues in the CDR3. For the CDR3, the DNA is TGCGCCAGCAGACATACGGGCTCCTACGAGCAGTACTTC. Amino acid sequence: CASRHTGSYEQYF.

The chain links TRBV7-8 to TRBJ2-1, with TRBD2 identical over 10 bases. This CDR3 region has 16 residues. After removal of 5 bases from V and 2 bases from J, the junction contained 6 bases not matched to a gene. The germline V gene has CDR1 SGHVS and CDR2 FQNEAQ. The CDR3 region has the DNA TGTGCCAGCAGCGTCCGGCTAGCGGGAGCCTACAATGAGCAGTTCTTC. It codes for CASSVRLAGAYNEQFF.